Listed below are T cell receptor beta chains from one sample, sequenced in a study of blood T cell repertoires in COVID-19. Method: immunoSEQ multiplex PCR; TCRdb's copy keeps in-frame clones and lacks some. The data show over 95,000 clones, with about 87% seen just once and roughly 4.4% held by the top ten. The specimen sequenced was peripheral blood. Receptor source: a woman in her forties or fifties with acute or convalescent COVID-19. Both conserved end residues are part of each CDR3. D genes are given only for firm matches. Only some rows state a clone size, as once, few, many or a class for expanded clones.

CASSQGTASAGTGELFF,TGTGCCAGCAGCCAAGGGACCGCTAGCGCGGGCACCGGGGAGCTGTTTTTT,NA,TRBV7-6,TRBJ2-2,NA
CSAQGAGETEAFF,TGCAGCGCTCAGGGGGCAGGGGAAACTGAAGCTTTCTTT,TRBD1,TRBV29-1,TRBJ1-1,NA
CAWSVPRKRFTEAFF,TGTGCCTGGAGTGTACCGAGGAAAAGATTCACTGAAGCTTTCTTT,NA,TRBV30,TRBJ1-1,NA
CAWSRRSGGRARPEAFF,TGTGCCTGGAGTCGAAGGTCAGGGGGACGGGCCCGCCCTGAAGCTTTCTTT,TRBD1,TRBV30,TRBJ1-1,NA
CATGGQGHNEQFF,TGTGCCACCGGGGGACAGGGTCACAATGAGCAGTTCTTC,TRBD1,TRBV24-1,TRBJ2-1,NA
CASSFREMNTEAFF,TGCGCCAGCAGCTTCCGGGAGATGAACACTGAAGCTTTCTTT,NA,TRBV5-1,TRBJ1-1,NA
CASTPDSYNEQFF,TGCGCCAGCACCCCAGACTCCTACAATGAGCAGTTCTTC,NA,TRBV23-1,TRBJ2-1,many
CASGGTEAFF,TGCGCCAGCGGAGGCACTGAAGCTTTCTTT,NA,TRBV4-1,TRBJ1-1,NA
CASSPKLWDRKYEQYF,TGTGCCAGCAGTCCAAAACTTTGGGACAGGAAGTACGAGCAGTACTTC,TRBD1,TRBV28,TRBJ2-7,NA
CASSAGGRGANVLTF,TGTGCCAGCAGTGCAGGCGGGAGGGGGGCCAACGTCCTGACTTTC,TRBD2,TRBV2,TRBJ2-6,once
CASSIRTDTYNEQFF,TGCGCCAGCAGCATCCGGACAGACACCTACAATGAGCAGTTCTTC,NA,TRBV5-1,TRBJ2-1,NA
CASRWDRLNSPLHF,TGTGCCAGCCGGTGGGACAGATTAAATTCACCCCTCCACTTT,TRBD1,TRBV6-5,TRBJ1-6,once
CASRGLAVSSYEQYF,TGTGCCAGCAGAGGACTAGCGGTTAGCTCCTACGAGCAGTACTTC,TRBD2,TRBV27,TRBJ2-7,NA
CASSQETGYNEKLFF,TGCGCCAGCAGCCAAGAAACAGGGTATAATGAAAAACTGTTTTTT,NA,TRBV4-1,TRBJ1-4,once
CATRQGLYGYTF,TGTGCCACCAGACAGGGATTATATGGCTACACCTTC,TRBD1,TRBV10-3,TRBJ1-2,NA
CASRPNGRDYGYTF,TGTGCCAGCAGACCTAATGGGAGGGACTATGGCTACACCTTC,NA,TRBV6-5,TRBJ1-2,once
CASSTTTGSWITEAFF,TGTGCCAGTAGTACGACGACAGGGAGTTGGATCACTGAAGCTTTCTTT,TRBD1,TRBV19,TRBJ1-1,NA
CASSPPGLTGELFF,TGTGCCAGCTCACCACCGGGCTTGACCGGGGAGCTGTTTTTT,NA,TRBV18,TRBJ2-2,NA
CASSQAGSRSYGYTF,TGTGCCAGCAGCCAAGCGGGGTCAAGGTCGTATGGCTACACCTTC,NA,TRBV3-1/TRBV3-2,TRBJ1-2,NA
CASSLAGQAFF,TGTGCCAGCAGTTTGGCGGGGCAGGCTTTCTTT,NA,TRBV12-3/TRBV12-4,TRBJ1-1,NA
CAWRALDPTEAFF,TGTGCCTGGAGGGCCCTAGACCCTACTGAAGCTTTCTTT,NA,TRBV30,TRBJ1-1,NA
CASLSRGREGVEQYF,TGCGCCAGCCTTTCCCGCGGGCGGGAGGGGGTCGAGCAGTACTTC,TRBD2,TRBV10-2,TRBJ2-7,NA
CASNYWPGSVDYEQYF,TGTGCCAGCAACTACTGGCCCGGCTCCGTAGACTACGAGCAGTACTTC,NA,TRBV2,TRBJ2-7,NA
CAWTPGREGREQFF,TGTGCCTGGACCCCGGGGCGGGAGGGTCGAGAGCAGTTCTTC,TRBD2,TRBV30,TRBJ2-1,NA
CASSYSSQDYYGYTF,TGTGCCAGCAGTTACTCGAGTCAGGATTACTATGGCTACACCTTC,NA,TRBV6-5,TRBJ1-2,NA
CASSNLGRGDGYTF,TGTGCCAGTAGTAATCTGGGCAGGGGAGACGGCTACACCTTC,NA,TRBV19,TRBJ1-2,NA
CASSLDGGPSTDTQYF,TGTGCCAGCAGCTTAGACGGAGGGCCGAGCACAGATACGCAGTATTTT,NA,TRBV7-2,TRBJ2-3,NA
CASSLDQVLAPEKLFF,TGTGCCAGCAGCTTAGATCAGGTTTTAGCGCCGGAAAAACTGTTTTTT,NA,TRBV7-9,TRBJ1-4,once
CASHPRGGKVTNYGYTF,TGTGCCAGCCATCCGAGGGGAGGGAAAGTAACTAACTATGGCTACACCTTC,NA,TRBV2,TRBJ1-2,NA
CASSLDQANTEAFF,TGCGCCAGCAGCTTGGATCAGGCCAACACTGAAGCTTTCTTT,NA,TRBV5-1,TRBJ1-1,NA
CASSLPGQGVAFF,TGCGCCAGCAGCTTGCCGGGACAGGGTGTCGCTTTCTTT,TRBD1,TRBV5-1,TRBJ1-1,NA
CASSSGTSGRGEQFF,TGTGCCAGCAGTTCCGGGACTAGCGGGAGAGGTGAGCAGTTCTTC,TRBD2,TRBV27,TRBJ2-1,NA
CASSLTKTGGGYTF,TGTGCCAGCAGTTTAACGAAGACAGGGGGTGGCTACACCTTC,TRBD1,TRBV6-5,TRBJ1-2,few
CASSLRQGYEAFF,TGTGCCAGCAGTCTGAGACAGGGTTATGAAGCTTTCTTT,TRBD1,TRBV27,TRBJ1-1,NA
CASREAGYNEQFF,TGTGCCAGCAGGGAAGCGGGATACAATGAGCAGTTCTTC,TRBD2,TRBV27,TRBJ2-1,NA
CASSPPVPSNEQFF,TGTGCCAGCAGTCCCCCCGTTCCCAGCAATGAGCAGTTCTTC,NA,TRBV27,TRBJ2-1,NA
CASRTSGLEETQYF,TGTGCCAGCAGGACTAGCGGGTTGGAAGAGACCCAGTACTTC,TRBD2,TRBV6-5,TRBJ2-5,NA
CASSTERGGYNEQFF,TGTGCCAGCAGCACTGAGCGGGGGGGATACAATGAGCAGTTCTTC,TRBD2,TRBV7-2,TRBJ2-1,NA
CASSLLLAGSYNEQFF,TGTGCCAGCAGCCTGTTACTAGCGGGATCATACAATGAGCAGTTCTTC,TRBD2,TRBV7-9,TRBJ2-1,once
CASRRAGGGPSTDTQYF,TGTGCCAGCAGACGAGCGGGGGGCGGTCCTAGCACAGATACGCAGTATTTT,TRBD2,TRBV2,TRBJ2-3,NA
CASSARPGQGGHEQYF,TGTGCCAGCAGTGCCCGACCGGGACAGGGAGGCCACGAGCAGTACTTC,TRBD1,TRBV2,TRBJ2-7,NA
CASSLWTGGKWMNTEAFF,TGTGCCAGCAGTCTCTGGACAGGGGGGAAGTGGATGAACACTGAAGCTTTCTTT,TRBD1,TRBV6-2/TRBV6-3,TRBJ1-1,NA
CASSFQREMETQYF,TGTGCCAGCAGTTTCCAGCGGGAGATGGAGACCCAGTACTTC,TRBD2,TRBV28,TRBJ2-5,once
CASSVFSGNTDTQYF,TGTGCCAGCAGTGTTTTTAGCGGGAACACAGATACGCAGTATTTT,TRBD2,TRBV6-4,TRBJ2-3,few
CASSFTSGRVSYEQYF,TGTGCCAGCAGTTTCACTAGCGGGAGGGTCTCCTACGAGCAGTACTTC,TRBD2,TRBV6-6,TRBJ2-7,NA
CASSVDRGLDTIYF,TGTGCCAGCAGCGTCGACAGGGGTTTAGACACCATATATTTT,TRBD1,TRBV5-6,TRBJ1-3,NA
CASSDWTGSQPQHF,TGTGCCAGCAGCGATTGGACAGGGAGTCAGCCCCAGCATTTT,TRBD1,TRBV6-5,TRBJ1-5,NA
CATSASRGRNQPQHF,TGTGCCACCAGCGCCTCGCGGGGTCGGAATCAGCCCCAGCATTTT,NA,TRBV15,TRBJ1-5,NA
CAWSGRRGLAGATGELFF,TGTGCCTGGAGTGGCCGACGGGGGCTAGCGGGGGCCACCGGGGAGCTGTTTTTT,TRBD2,TRBV30,TRBJ2-2,NA
CSVEDAGDTQYF,TGCAGCGTTGAAGACGCCGGAGATACGCAGTATTTT,NA,TRBV29-1,TRBJ2-3,NA
CASSLAIPGQISGNTIYF,TGCGCCAGCAGCTTGGCGATTCCCGGACAAATCTCTGGAAACACCATATATTTT,NA,TRBV5-1,TRBJ1-3,NA
CASSQAGSYGYTF,TGCGCCAGCAGCCAAGCAGGGTCCTATGGCTACACCTTC,NA,TRBV4-1,TRBJ1-2,once
CASRPRGRENYGYTF,TGTGCCAGCAGGCCTAGGGGGCGAGAAAACTATGGCTACACCTTC,TRBD1,TRBV5-6,TRBJ1-2,few
CATSDTYEAFF,TGTGCCACCAGTGATACATATGAAGCTTTCTTT,NA,TRBV24-1,TRBJ1-1,NA
CASRRQGLGNTEAFF,TGTGCCAGCAGACGACAGGGGTTGGGGAACACTGAAGCTTTCTTT,TRBD1,TRBV2,TRBJ1-1,NA